This is a list of T cell receptor beta chains from one sample in a study of blood T cell repertoires in COVID-19. Sequencing used immunoSEQ multiplex PCR; TCRdb keeps in-frame clones, though not all of them. Of 240,000 or so clones in the sample, approximately 80% were seen once. Sequencing was carried out using peripheral blood. The receptors stem from a woman at least 80 years old with acute or convalescent COVID-19. Both conserved end residues are part of each CDR3. The order of the fields is V gene, D gene, clone size, J gene, CDR3 protein, CDR3 DNA. The D gene is left open where the match is weak. A row's size may be missing; if present it is once, few, many or a size class.

>TRBV12-3/TRBV12-4|TRBD1|NA|TRBJ1-2
CASAGQGDGGYTF
TGTGCCAGCGCGGGACAGGGCGACGGTGGCTACACCTTC
>TRBV6-5|TRBD1|NA|TRBJ2-5
CASRSLNRGAETQYF
TGTGCCAGCCGTTCACTTAACAGGGGTGCGGAGACCCAGTACTTC
>TRBV18|TRBD1|NA|TRBJ2-1
CASSGRQGAKYNEQFF
TGTGCCAGCTCAGGACGACAGGGGGCAAAATACAATGAGCAGTTCTTC
>TRBV2|NA|few|TRBJ2-7
CASTGVEQYF
TGTGCCAGCACCGGAGTCGAGCAGTACTTC
>TRBV7-9|TRBD1|NA|TRBJ1-6
CASADRGNSPLHF
TGTGCCAGCGCGGACAGGGGTAATTCACCCCTCCACTTT
>TRBV7-2|NA|NA|TRBJ1-5
CASSLQANNQPQHF
TGTGCCAGCAGCTTACAGGCGAACAATCAGCCCCAGCATTTT
>TRBV5-6|TRBD2|NA|TRBJ2-5
CASSQGLAEETQYF
TGTGCCAGCAGCCAGGGACTAGCGGAAGAGACCCAGTACTTC
>TRBV27|NA|NA|TRBJ2-5
CASRHDRGKGGAKETQYF
TGTGCCAGCAGACACGATAGGGGGAAGGGGGGGGCGAAAGAGACCCAGTACTTC
>TRBV5-6|TRBD1|NA|TRBJ2-3
CASSFLRTGGLDTQYF
TGTGCCAGCAGCTTTCTCCGGACAGGGGGCTTAGATACGCAGTATTTT
>TRBV28|NA|NA|TRBJ1-1
CASSLAGNTEAFF
TGTGCCAGCAGTTTAGCAGGGAACACTGAAGCTTTCTTT
>TRBV6-1|NA|NA|TRBJ1-5
CASSENIDYNQPQHF
TGTGCCAGCAGTGAAAATATAGACTACAATCAGCCCCAGCATTTT
>TRBV28|TRBD2|NA|TRBJ2-1
CASSRSGGSYNEQFF
TGTGCCAGCAGCCGGAGCGGGGGGTCTTACAATGAGCAGTTCTTC
>TRBV11-2|TRBD2|NA|TRBJ2-3
CASSSTSGSTDTQYF
TGTGCCAGCAGCTCGACTAGCGGGAGCACAGATACGCAGTATTTT
>TRBV19|TRBD1|NA|TRBJ1-3
CASQRRGYSSGNTIYF
TGTGCCAGCCAACGCAGGGGGTACTCTTCTGGAAACACCATATATTTT
>TRBV11-2|TRBD2|once|TRBJ2-1
CASTRYASAGVSNEQFF
TGTGCCAGCACCCGTTATGCTTCCGCGGGAGTCTCCAATGAGCAGTTCTTC
>TRBV7-5|NA|NA|TRBJ1-1
CARSPTGAGTEAFF
TGTGCCAGAAGCCCCACAGGGGCGGGCACTGAAGCTTTCTTT
>TRBV7-2|NA|NA|TRBJ1-2
CASSTGGGLANYGYTF
TGTGCCAGCAGCACGGGGGGGGGACTGGCTAACTATGGCTACACCTTC
>TRBV7-8|TRBD2|NA|TRBJ2-3
CASSILSGMETDTQYF
TGTGCCAGCAGCATCTTGAGCGGGATGGAGACAGATACGCAGTATTTT
>TRBV15|NA|NA|TRBJ1-1
CATSRPGWDTEAFF
TGTGCCACCAGCAGACCGGGGTGGGACACTGAAGCTTTCTTT
>TRBV7-8|TRBD1|NA|TRBJ2-7
CASSLEGQGKDEQYF
TGTGCCAGCAGCTTAGAGGGACAGGGAAAGGACGAGCAGTACTTC
>TRBV9|TRBD1|NA|TRBJ1-6
CASSPQGALDSPLHF
TGTGCCAGCAGCCCACAGGGGGCTTTGGATTCACCCCTCCACTTT
>TRBV5-1|TRBD2|NA|TRBJ2-7
CASSFLAGASYEQYF
TGCGCCAGCAGCTTTCTAGCGGGAGCCTCCTACGAGCAGTACTTC
>TRBV7-2|NA|NA|TRBJ1-2
CASSLGQYYGYTF
TGTGCCAGCAGCCTTGGACAGTACTATGGCTACACCTTC
>TRBV30|TRBD1|NA|TRBJ2-2
CAWREDRAIGELFF
TGTGCCTGGAGGGAGGACAGGGCGATCGGGGAGCTGTTTTTT
>TRBV10-3|NA|NA|TRBJ2-7
CAISDSFGGYEQYF
TGTGCCATCAGTGATTCGTTCGGGGGCTACGAGCAGTACTTC